The 23 T cell receptor beta chains in this list originate from one sample, sequenced in a study of control samples from healthy donors and cancer patients. Assay: immunoSEQ multiplex PCR; the TCRdb copy retains only in-frame clones and omits some. The data show 40,000 to 45,000 clones, roughly 65% seen once. Material: formalin-fixed, paraffin-embedded tissue. The receptors were sampled from a male donor with melanoma.

This clone is deemed large. The chain recombines TRBV27 with TRBJ2-1, with 10 bases identical to TRBD2. The V segment lost 5 bases and the J segment 9 bases; nucleotides outside the gene matches: 13. The CDR3 is 16 amino acids. Germline V lookup: CDR1 MNHEY, CDR2 SMNVEV (reference sequence). The DNA for the CDR3 is TGTGCCAGCAGTCGTACGACCGGGACTAGCGAGGGTGAGCAGTTCTTC. As protein: CASSRTTGTSEGEQFF.

The chain is built from TRBV6-1 and TRBJ1-1, with 11 bases aligning to TRBD1. Trimming removed 4 bases from V and 1 base from J; junction bases left unmatched: 11. CDR3 size: 18 residues. Germline V gene data show CDR1 as MNHNS and CDR2 as SASEGT. CDR3 nucleotides: TGTGCCAGCAGTGGTGAGTGGGACAGGGGGTTCTGGAACACTGAAGCTTTCTTT. Translated: CASSGEWDRGFWNTEAFF.

This clone was observed a single time. V and J are TRBV10-3 and TRBJ2-7, with D perhaps matching TRBD1 or TRBD2 (6 bases each). Trimming left V 6 bases short and J 2 bases short, with 14 bases between. The CDR3 covers 14 residues. From germline, CDR1 is ENHRY and CDR2 SYGVKD. CDR3 loop: CAIRRDTKTYEQYF. CDR3 nucleotide sequence: TGTGCCATCAGGCGGGACACGAAGACCTACGAGCAGTACTTC.

The chain has TRBV29-1 and TRBJ2-3; D may be TRBD1 (6 bases). Trimming removed 3 bases from V and 2 bases from J, with 15 bases in between. CDR3 size: 15 residues. Germline V gives CDR1 SQVTM, CDR2 ANQGSEA. CDR3 residues: CSVDTGFADTDTQYF. The DNA for the CDR3 is TGCAGCGTTGATACAGGGTTTGCGGACACAGATACGCAGTATTTT.

The rearrangement joins TRBV6-5 to TRBJ1-2, with 7 bases identical to TRBD1. This CDR3 contains 15 residues. From germline, CDR1 is MNHEY and CDR2 SVGAGI. Losses at the gene ends were 6 bases for V and 2 bases for J; bases not matched to a gene: 9. DNA of the CDR3: TGTGCCAGCAGCTCCGGGACAGTTTTAAACTATGGCTACACCTTC. Translating it yields CASSSGTVLNYGYTF.

CDR3 residues: CASSENRVTEAFF. CDR3 DNA: TGTGCCAGCAGTGAAAATAGGGTCACTGAAGCTTTCTTT. The chain has TRBV6-1 and TRBJ1-1, with unresolved D. Germline CDR1 MNHNS, CDR2 SASEGT. The germline V and J ends were trimmed by 2 bases and 4 bases, with 8 bases remaining between them. The CDR3 runs 13 residues.

This chain connects TRBV28 to TRBJ2-1, with a tentative D call TRBD2 (6 bases). Germline V lookup: CDR1 MDHEN, CDR2 SYDVKM. The CDR3 runs to 15 residues. V was cut by 4 bases and J by 9 bases, with 19 bases left in between. The CDR3 sequence is CASSSLWTTPGEQFF. The DNA for the CDR3 is TGTGCCAGCAGTTCTCTCTGGACTACCCCAGGTGAGCAGTTCTTC.

J is TRBJ2-7 and V is TRBV7-2, with TRBD1 matching over 9 bases. CDR3 length: 15 residues. Per germline, CDR1 SGHTA and CDR2 FQGNSA. V lost 6 bases, J lost 1 base, and 7 bases stayed unmatched. The CDR3 sequence: CASRVGQGRSYEQYF. The CDR3 coding sequence is TGTGCCAGCAGAGTGGGACAGGGACGGTCCTACGAGCAGTACTTC.

The V and J genes are TRBV12-5 and TRBJ2-1; 10 bases line up with TRBD2. The CDR3 has 15 residues. Trimming cost V 1 base and J 9 bases; bases outside gene matches: 6. CDR1 LGHNT and CDR2 FRNRAP come from the germline V gene. The chain's CDR3 is CASGLEIAGGGEQFF. The DNA of the CDR3 is TGTGCTAGTGGTTTGGAAATAGCGGGAGGAGGTGAGCAGTTCTTC. Variable domain in full (rest from reference TRBV12-5 and TRBJ2-1): DARVTQTPRHKVTEMGQEVTMRCQPILGHNTVFWYRQTMMQGLELLAYFRNRAPLDDSGMPKDRFSAEMPDATLATLKIQPSEPRDSAVYFCASGLEIAGGGEQFFGPGTRLTVL.

The V and J genes are TRBV10-3 and TRBJ2-1, with 9 bases that match TRBD1. The germline CDR1 and CDR2 sequences are ENHRY and SYGVKD. The J segment lost 8 bases and the V segment lost 5 bases, leaving 10 bases of the junction unmatched. The CDR3 runs to 15 residues. The CDR3 loop is CAISSGTGLLDEQFF. The CDR3 nucleotides are TGTGCCATCAGTAGTGGGACAGGGCTACTCGATGAGCAGTTCTTC.

Details on this clone: A read error may account for a junction end that differs from germline. At the DNA level, this CDR3 is encoded by other sequences in the same sample as well. This chain joins TRBV29-1 and TRBJ2-1; 9 bases are shared with TRBD2. The CDR3 runs 13 residues. CDR1 and CDR2 (germline): SQVTM, ANQGSEA. CDR3 DNA: TGCAGCGGTACGGGACTAGCCTATAATGAGCAGTTCTTC. This sequence encodes CSGTGLAYNEQFF.

This chain connects TRBV7-2 to TRBJ2-1, with no clear D. V was pared by 5 bases and J by 6 bases, with 23 bases between. The germline V gene encodes CDR1 SGHTA and CDR2 FQGNSA. CDR3 length equals 17 residues. The CDR3 region is CASSISPGRFSGNEQFF. Written as DNA, the CDR3 is TGTGCCAGCAGCATCTCCCCCGGGCGTTTCAGTGGCAATGAGCAGTTCTTC.

The rearrangement uses TRBV6-1 and TRBJ1-5; D is unclear. The V gene lost 3 bases and the J gene lost 2 bases, with 2 bases spanning the gap. This CDR3 has 12 amino acids. CDR1 and CDR2 (germline): MNHNS, SASEGT. The CDR3 bases are TGTGCCAGCAGTGAGGGCAATCAGCCCCAGCATTTT. Translation: CASSEGNQPQHF.

This chain connects TRBV23-1 to TRBJ2-7, with 11 bases aligning to TRBD1. TRBV23-1 is an ORF, with its function uncertain. The CDR3 spans 17 residues. V was clipped by 1 base and J by 2 bases; unmatched bases: 7. The CDR3 sequence is CASSQFMGQGVPYEQYF. In nucleotides, the CDR3 is TGCGCCAGCAGTCAATTCATGGGACAGGGGGTTCCCTACGAGCAGTACTTC.

The chain uses TRBV10-3 and TRBJ2-2; 7 nucleotides match TRBD1. Germline V gene data show CDR1 as ENHRY and CDR2 as SYGVKD. The ends lost 4 bases at V and 3 bases at J; junction bases unmatched: 5. CDR3 length equals 15 residues. The CDR3 coding sequence is TGTGCCATCAGTGGAAACAGGGGCCACACCGGGGAGCTGTTTTTT. Translating it yields CAISGNRGHTGELFF.

This chain links TRBV28 with TRBJ2-7; the D is unclear. CDR1 is MDHEN, CDR2 SYDVKM, per germline. This CDR3 is 14 amino acids long. The germline V and J ends were trimmed by 7 bases and 7 bases, with 20 bases remaining between them. CDR3 DNA sequence: TGTGCCAGCAACCCCATCGGGCCCCATCTGGAGCAGTACTTC. Translating gives CASNPIGPHLEQYF.

The chain recombines TRBV29-1 with TRBJ1-1, with a weak D call TRBD1 (5 bases). This CDR3 is 14 amino acids long. Trimming took 6 bases from V and 1 from J, leaving 15 bases between them. The germline CDR1 and CDR2 sequences are SQVTM and ANQGSEA. CDR3 protein: CSVRRGGENTEAFF. CDR3 nucleotide sequence: TGCAGCGTCCGCCGGGGGGGTGAGAACACTGAAGCTTTCTTT.

The chain carries TRBV6-4 and TRBJ2-3, with D possibly matching TRBD2 (5 bases). The ends were cut back, 2 bases at V and 1 base at J, with 10 bases in the middle. The CDR3 is 15 amino acids. Germline V gene sequence: CDR1 MRHNA, CDR2 SNTAGT. CDR3 nucleotides: TGTGCCAGCAGTGACCCTAGCTCAGGCACAGATACGCAGTATTTT. It specifies CASSDPSSGTDTQYF.

V and J are TRBV7-9 and TRBJ1-4; TRBD1 is a possible D gene (5 bases). V dropped 5 bases and J dropped 8 bases, with 18 bases sitting between them. The CDR3 contains 15 residues. Germline V gene data show CDR1 as SEHNR and CDR2 as FQNEAQ (reference sequence). In nucleotides, the CDR3 is TGTGCCAGCAGCCCTATCCAGGGTAGCGGAGAAAAACTGTTTTTT. It specifies CASSPIQGSGEKLFF.

The rearrangement links TRBV6-5 to TRBJ2-3; perhaps TRBD2 as D (5 bases). The V and J ends lost 6 bases and 5 bases respectively, with 15 bases between them. The CDR3 has 14 residues. Germline V gene sequence: CDR1 MNHEY, CDR2 SVGAGI. CDR3 in amino acids: CASSLAPQKDTQYF. The CDR3 DNA is TGTGCCAGCAGCCTAGCTCCTCAGAAAGATACGCAGTATTTT.

The V call is TRBV24-1, the J call TRBJ2-7; TRBD1 agrees at 7 bases. From germline, CDR1 is KGHDR and CDR2 SFDVKD. J gave up 6 bases and V 4 bases, and 5 bases lay outside the gene matches. The CDR3 has 13 amino acids. The CDR3 DNA reads TGTGCCACCAGTGACCGCCACAGGGGCGAGCAGTACTTC. Protein product: CATSDRHRGEQYF.

The V call is TRBV3-1 (or the pseudogene TRBV3-2), the J call TRBJ1-5; D not certain. The CDR3 has 16 amino acids. Germline CDR1 and CDR2: LGHDT and YNNKEL (reference sequence). V was shortened by 0 bases and J by 1 base, with 10 bases between the two germline ends. The CDR3 bases are TGTGCCAGCAGCCAAGACGGACGGCTGAGCAATCAGCCCCAGCATTTT. Protein: CASSQDGRLSNQPQHF.

The chain links TRBV3-1 (or the pseudogene TRBV3-2) to TRBJ2-7; D remains ambiguous. The germline CDR1 and CDR2 sequences are LGHDT and YNNKEL (reference sequence). The CDR3 covers 18 residues. V lost 1 base and J 0 bases, leaving 19 bases between the germline ends. The CDR3, as DNA: TGTGCCAGCAGCCAAGTACCCCTAGTGGCGCCTAGCTCCTACGAGCAGTACTTC. It is translated as CASSQVPLVAPSSYEQYF.